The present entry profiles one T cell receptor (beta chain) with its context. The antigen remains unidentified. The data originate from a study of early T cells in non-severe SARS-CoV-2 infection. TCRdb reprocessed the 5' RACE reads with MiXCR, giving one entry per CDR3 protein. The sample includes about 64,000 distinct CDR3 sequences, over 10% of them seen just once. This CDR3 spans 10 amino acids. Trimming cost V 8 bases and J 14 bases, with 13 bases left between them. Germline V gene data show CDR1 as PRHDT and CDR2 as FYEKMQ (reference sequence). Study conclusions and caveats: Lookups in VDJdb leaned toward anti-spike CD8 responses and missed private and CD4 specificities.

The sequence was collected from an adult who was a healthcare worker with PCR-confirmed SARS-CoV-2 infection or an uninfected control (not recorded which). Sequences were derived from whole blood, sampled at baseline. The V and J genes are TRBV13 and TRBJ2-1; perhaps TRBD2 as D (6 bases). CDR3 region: CASGRRAEFF. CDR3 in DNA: TGTGCCAGCGGTAGGAGGGCCGAGTTCTTC.